Listed below are T cell receptor beta chains from one sample, sequenced in a study of blood T cell repertoires in COVID-19. The repertoire was sequenced with immunoSEQ multiplex PCR; TCRdb's copy has only in-frame clones and lacks some. The sample consists of 20,000 to 25,000 clones, approximately 90% of them appearing once. Sequenced material: peripheral blood. These receptors originate from a human donor with active COVID-19. The donor label of this sample is uncertain. CDR3s include the opening cysteine and the closing phenylalanine or tryptophan. D genes are given only for firm matches.

CDR3 protein: CASSQGPQNYGYTF
D gene: NA
J gene: TRBJ1-2
V gene: TRBV3-1/TRBV3-2

CDR3 protein: CASSQSTDTQYF
D gene: NA
J gene: TRBJ2-3
V gene: TRBV11-1

CDR3 protein: CAISDSTEETQYF
D gene: NA
J gene: TRBJ2-5
V gene: TRBV10-3

CDR3 protein: CAIRTGGNSYEQYF
D gene: TRBD1
J gene: TRBJ2-7
V gene: TRBV10-3

CDR3 protein: CASSLGAGNTEAFF
D gene: NA
J gene: TRBJ1-1
V gene: TRBV5-1

CDR3 protein: CASSSIPRGRGIQYF
D gene: NA
J gene: TRBJ2-4
V gene: TRBV5-1

CDR3 protein: CASMGALYSNQPQHF
D gene: NA
J gene: TRBJ1-5
V gene: TRBV28

CDR3 protein: CASNGVGSGANVLTF
D gene: NA
J gene: TRBJ2-6
V gene: TRBV6-6

CDR3 protein: CASSLSGGKYGYTF
D gene: NA
J gene: TRBJ1-2
V gene: TRBV28

CDR3 protein: CASSNLPGQVPYEQYF
D gene: TRBD1
J gene: TRBJ2-7
V gene: TRBV6-2/TRBV6-3

CDR3 protein: CASSGGLAAFPYEQYF
D gene: TRBD2
J gene: TRBJ2-7
V gene: TRBV19

CDR3 protein: CASSSGTAGANVLTF
D gene: TRBD1
J gene: TRBJ2-6
V gene: TRBV6-5